This T cell receptor (beta chain) is from a study of Graves' ophthalmopathy and Graves' hyperthyroidism. Study as a whole: No ophthalmopathy within 18 months of follow-up signified stable hyperthyroidism. The study, taken as a whole, reports: In blood appeared most of the expanded thyroid clonotypes whose frequency exceeded 0.001.

The authors amplified TCR beta CDR3 regions from RNA transcripts. First-round RT-PCR relied on HTBI primers, and a second-round multiplex PCR came next. TCRdb passed the multiplex PCR reads through MiXCR, listing each CDR3 protein once. The sample lists roughly 600,000 distinct CDR3 sequences; just under 40% were seen once. Trimming shortened V by 1 base and J by 0 bases, and 11 bases separated the two germline ends. The germline gives CDR1 SEHNR, CDR2 FQNEAQ (reference sequence). The length of the CDR3 is 16 residues. Notes on this clonotype: Antigen specificity is unknown.

The TCR sequence derives from an adult man with Graves' hyperthyroidism. Sequencing was performed on peripheral blood or thyroid tissue (not recorded which). The chain combines TRBV7-9 with TRBJ2-3; weak D call: TRBD1 (5 bases). Here the CDR3 DNA reads TGTGCCAGCAGCTTAGTTGGGGCCCTTAGCACAGATACGCAGTATTTT. This translates into CASSLVGALSTDTQYF.